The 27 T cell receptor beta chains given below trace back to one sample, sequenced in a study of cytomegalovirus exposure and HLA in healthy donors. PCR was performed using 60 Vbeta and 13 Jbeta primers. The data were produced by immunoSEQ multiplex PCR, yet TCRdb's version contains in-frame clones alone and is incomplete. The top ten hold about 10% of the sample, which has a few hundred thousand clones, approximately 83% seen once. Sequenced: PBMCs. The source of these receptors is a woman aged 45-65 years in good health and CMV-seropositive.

The CDR3 loop is CASSLEPLVGALDTEAFF. In DNA form, the CDR3 reads TGCGCCAGCAGCTTGGAACCCCTAGTAGGGGCGCTGGACACTGAAGCTTTCTTT. The J gene is TRBJ1-1, the V gene TRBV5-1; tentatively, D is TRBD1 (5 bases). Germline loops: CDR1 SGHRS, CDR2 YFSETQ. Trimming shortened V by 0 bases and J by 3 bases, and 21 bases separated the two germline ends. This CDR3 has 18 amino acids.

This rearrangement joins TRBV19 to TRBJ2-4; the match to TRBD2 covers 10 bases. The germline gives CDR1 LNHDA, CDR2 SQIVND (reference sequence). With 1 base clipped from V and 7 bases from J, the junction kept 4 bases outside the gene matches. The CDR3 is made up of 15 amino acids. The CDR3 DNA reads TGTGCCAGTAGTATAGCCCTGGGACTAGCGAACATTCAGTACTTC. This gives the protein CASSIALGLANIQYF.

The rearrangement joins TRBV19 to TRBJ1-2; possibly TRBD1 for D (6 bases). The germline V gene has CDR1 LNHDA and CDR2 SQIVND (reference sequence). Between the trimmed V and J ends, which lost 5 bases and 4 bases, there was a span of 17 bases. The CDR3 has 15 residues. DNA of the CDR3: TGTGCCAGTAGTGCCCTCCAACAGGGAAGCTATGGCTACACCTTC. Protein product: CASSALQQGSYGYTF.

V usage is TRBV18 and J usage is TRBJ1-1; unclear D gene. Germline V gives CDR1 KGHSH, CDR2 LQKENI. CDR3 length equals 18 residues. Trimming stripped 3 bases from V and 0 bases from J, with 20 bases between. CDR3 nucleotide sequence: TGTGCCAGCTCACCGTCTCGTTTCCCAGACTACATGAACACTGAAGCTTTCTTT. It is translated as CASSPSRFPDYMNTEAFF.

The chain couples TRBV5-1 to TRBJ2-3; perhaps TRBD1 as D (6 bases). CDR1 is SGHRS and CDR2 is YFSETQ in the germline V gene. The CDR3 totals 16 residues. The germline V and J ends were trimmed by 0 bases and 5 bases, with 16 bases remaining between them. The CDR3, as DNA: TGCGCCAGCAGCTTGGCCCCGGGGACACAAGGAGATACGCAGTATTTT. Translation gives CASSLAPGTQGDTQYF.

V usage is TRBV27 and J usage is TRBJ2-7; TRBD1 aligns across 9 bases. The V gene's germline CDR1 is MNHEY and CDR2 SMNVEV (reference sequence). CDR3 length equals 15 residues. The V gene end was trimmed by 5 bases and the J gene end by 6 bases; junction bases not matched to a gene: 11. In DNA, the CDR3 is TGTGCCAGCAGTCCGTGGACAGGGGAGTCGTCCGAGCAGTACTTC. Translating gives CASSPWTGESSEQYF.

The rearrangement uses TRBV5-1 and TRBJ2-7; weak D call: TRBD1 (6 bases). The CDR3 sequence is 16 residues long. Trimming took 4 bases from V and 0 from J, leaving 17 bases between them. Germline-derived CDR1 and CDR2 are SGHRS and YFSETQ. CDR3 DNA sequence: TGCGCCAGCAGCCTCGATCCAGGGGCAAGCTCCTACGAGCAGTACTTC. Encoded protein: CASSLDPGASSYEQYF.

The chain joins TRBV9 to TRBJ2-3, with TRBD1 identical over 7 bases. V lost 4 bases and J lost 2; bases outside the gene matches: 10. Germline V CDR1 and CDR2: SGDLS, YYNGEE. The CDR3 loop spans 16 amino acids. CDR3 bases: TGTGCCAGCAGCCTCCGAGGTAGGGGGCTCACAGATACGCAGTATTTT. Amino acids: CASSLRGRGLTDTQYF.

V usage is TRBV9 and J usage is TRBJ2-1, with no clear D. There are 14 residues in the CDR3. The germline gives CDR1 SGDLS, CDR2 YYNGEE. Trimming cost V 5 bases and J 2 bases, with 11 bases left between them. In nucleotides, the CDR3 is TGTGCCAGCAGTGCTCAGCTAGCCTACAATGAGCAGTTCTTC. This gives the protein CASSAQLAYNEQFF.

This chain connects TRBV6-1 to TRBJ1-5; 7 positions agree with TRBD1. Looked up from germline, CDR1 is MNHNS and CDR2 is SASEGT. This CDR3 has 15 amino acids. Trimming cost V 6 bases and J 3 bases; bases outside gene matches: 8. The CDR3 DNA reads TGTGCCAGCAGAGACAGGGCCTCTATCAATCAGCCCCAGCATTTT. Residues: CASRDRASINQPQHF.

The CDR3: CASSLRAWEGANEKLFF. The DNA for the CDR3 is TGTGCCAGCAGCTTGAGGGCCTGGGAGGGCGCGAATGAAAAACTGTTTTTT. The rearrangement joins TRBV5-5 to TRBJ1-4; D unresolved. Between the trimmed V and J ends, which lost 1 base and 5 bases, there was a span of 18 bases. This CDR3 has 17 residues. From germline, CDR1 is SGHKS and CDR2 YYEKEE (reference sequence).

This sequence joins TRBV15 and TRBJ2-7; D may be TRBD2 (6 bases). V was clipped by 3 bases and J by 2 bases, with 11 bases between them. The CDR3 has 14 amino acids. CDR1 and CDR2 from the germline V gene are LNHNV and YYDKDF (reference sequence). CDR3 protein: CATSRDSGAYEQYF. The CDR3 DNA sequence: TGTGCCACCAGCAGGGATTCGGGGGCCTACGAGCAGTACTTC.

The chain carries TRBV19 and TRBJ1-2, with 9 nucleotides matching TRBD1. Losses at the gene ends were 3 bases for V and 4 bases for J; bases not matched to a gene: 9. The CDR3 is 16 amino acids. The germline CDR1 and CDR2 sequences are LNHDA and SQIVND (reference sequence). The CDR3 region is CASSIATGGDVYGYTF. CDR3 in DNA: TGTGCCAGTAGTATCGCCACAGGGGGCGACGTCTATGGCTACACCTTC.

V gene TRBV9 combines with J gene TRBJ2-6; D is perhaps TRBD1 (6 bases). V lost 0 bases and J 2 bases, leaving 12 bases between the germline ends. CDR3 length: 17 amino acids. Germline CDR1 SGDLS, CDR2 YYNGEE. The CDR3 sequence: CASSVVQGIPGANVLTF. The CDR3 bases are TGTGCCAGCAGCGTAGTACAGGGTATTCCTGGGGCCAACGTCCTGACTTTC.

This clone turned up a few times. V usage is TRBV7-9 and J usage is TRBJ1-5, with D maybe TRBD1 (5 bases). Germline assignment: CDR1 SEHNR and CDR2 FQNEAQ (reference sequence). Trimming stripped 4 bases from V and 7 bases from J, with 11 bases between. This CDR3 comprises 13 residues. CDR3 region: CASSYQGLQPQHF. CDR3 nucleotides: TGTGCCAGCAGCTATCAGGGTTTGCAGCCCCAGCATTTT.

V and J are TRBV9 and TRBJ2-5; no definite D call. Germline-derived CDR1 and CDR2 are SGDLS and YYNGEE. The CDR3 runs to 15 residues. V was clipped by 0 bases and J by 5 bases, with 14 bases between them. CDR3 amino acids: CASSVDAVPMETQYF. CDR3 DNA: TGTGCCAGCAGCGTAGATGCGGTTCCTATGGAGACCCAGTACTTC.

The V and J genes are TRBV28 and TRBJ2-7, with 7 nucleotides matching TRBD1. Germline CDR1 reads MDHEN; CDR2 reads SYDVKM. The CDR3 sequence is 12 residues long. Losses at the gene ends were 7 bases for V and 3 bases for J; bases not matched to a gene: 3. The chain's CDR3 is CASTGGGYEQYF. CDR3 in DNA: TGTGCCAGCACAGGGGGTGGCTACGAGCAGTACTTC.

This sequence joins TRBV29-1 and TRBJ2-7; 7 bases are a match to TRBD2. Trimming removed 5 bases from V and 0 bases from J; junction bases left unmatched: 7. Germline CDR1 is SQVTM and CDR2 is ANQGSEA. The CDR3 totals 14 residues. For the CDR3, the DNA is TGCAGCGTTAGGGACCGCGGGAGCTCCTACGAGCAGTACTTC. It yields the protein CSVRDRGSSYEQYF.

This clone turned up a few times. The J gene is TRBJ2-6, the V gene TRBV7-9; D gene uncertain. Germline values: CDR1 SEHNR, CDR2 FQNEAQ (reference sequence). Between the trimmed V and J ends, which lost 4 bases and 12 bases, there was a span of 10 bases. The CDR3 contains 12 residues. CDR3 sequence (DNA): TGTGCCAGCAGCTCTTCAGGAAGCGTCCTGACTTTC. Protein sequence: CASSSSGSVLTF. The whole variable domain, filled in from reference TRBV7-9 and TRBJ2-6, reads DTGVSQNPRHKITKRGQNVTFRCDPISEHNRLYWYRQTLGQGPEFLTYFQNEAQLEKSRLLSDRFSAERPKGSFSTLEIQRTEQGDSAMYLCASSSSGSVLTFGAGSRLTVL.

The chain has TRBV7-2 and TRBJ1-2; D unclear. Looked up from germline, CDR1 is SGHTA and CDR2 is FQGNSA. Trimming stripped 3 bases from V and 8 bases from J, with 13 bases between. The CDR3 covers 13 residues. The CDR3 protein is CASSFPLASGYTF. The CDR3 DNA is TGTGCCAGCAGCTTCCCTCTCGCGAGCGGCTACACCTTC.

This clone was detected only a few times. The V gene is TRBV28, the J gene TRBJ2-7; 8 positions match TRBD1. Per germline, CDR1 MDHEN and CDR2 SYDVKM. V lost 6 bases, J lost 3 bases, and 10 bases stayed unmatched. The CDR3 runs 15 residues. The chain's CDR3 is CASRLDRAGGYEQYF. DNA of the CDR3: TGTGCCAGCAGATTGGACAGGGCCGGTGGCTACGAGCAGTACTTC.

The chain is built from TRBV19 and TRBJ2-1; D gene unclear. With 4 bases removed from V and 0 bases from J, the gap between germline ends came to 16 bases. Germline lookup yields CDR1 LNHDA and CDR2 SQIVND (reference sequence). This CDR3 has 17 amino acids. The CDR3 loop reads CASSKVSRPRSYNEQFF. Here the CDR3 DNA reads TGTGCCAGTAGTAAAGTGAGCCGCCCCCGCTCCTACAATGAGCAGTTCTTC.

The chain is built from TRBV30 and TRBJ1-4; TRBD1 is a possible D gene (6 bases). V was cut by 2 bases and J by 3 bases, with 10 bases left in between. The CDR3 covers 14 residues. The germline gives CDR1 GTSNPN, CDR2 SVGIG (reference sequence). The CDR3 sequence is CAWSIGQSNEKLFF. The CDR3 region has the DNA TGTGCCTGGAGTATCGGACAGTCTAATGAAAAACTGTTTTTT.

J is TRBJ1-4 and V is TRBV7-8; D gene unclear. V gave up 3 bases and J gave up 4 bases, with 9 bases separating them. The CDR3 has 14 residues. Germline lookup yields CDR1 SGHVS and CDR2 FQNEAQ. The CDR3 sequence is CASSFGDNNEKLFF. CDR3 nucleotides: TGTGCCAGCAGCTTCGGAGATAATAATGAAAAACTGTTTTTT.

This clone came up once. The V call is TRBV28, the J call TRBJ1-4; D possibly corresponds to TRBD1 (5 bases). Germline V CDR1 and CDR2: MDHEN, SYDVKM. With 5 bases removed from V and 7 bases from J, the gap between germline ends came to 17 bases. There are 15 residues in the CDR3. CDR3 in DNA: TGTGCCAGCAGTGGGAGTATGGGGGGGACTGAAAAACTGTTTTTT. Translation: CASSGSMGGTEKLFF.

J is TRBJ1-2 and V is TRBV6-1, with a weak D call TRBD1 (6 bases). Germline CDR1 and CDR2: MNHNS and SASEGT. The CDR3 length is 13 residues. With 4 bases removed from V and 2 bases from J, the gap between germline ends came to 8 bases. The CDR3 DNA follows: TGTGCCAGCAGTGCCGGACAGAACTATGGCTACACCTTC. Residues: CASSAGQNYGYTF.

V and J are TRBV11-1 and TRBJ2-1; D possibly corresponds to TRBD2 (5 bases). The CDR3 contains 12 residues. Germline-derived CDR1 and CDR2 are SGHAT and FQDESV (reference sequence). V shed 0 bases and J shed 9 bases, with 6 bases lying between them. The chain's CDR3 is CASSLAGSEQFF. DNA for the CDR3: TGTGCCAGCAGCTTAGCGGGGAGTGAGCAGTTCTTC.